One sample yielded the 21 T cell receptor beta chains listed below, sequenced in a study of shared clonotypes between healthy human individuals (TCRdb year 2020). Library construction relied on the immunoSEQ multiplex PCR assay. TCRdb obtained this table from immuneACCESS and retained in-frame rearrangements with V and J assigned. These tables miss some clones; where compared with another copy, unresolved V genes account for less than half of the shortfall, and the remainder is unexplained. In all, the sample holds millions of clones, and 85% to 95% of those were seen once. The ten largest clones add up to around 0.4% of the sample. What was sequenced was naive CD4+ T cells from PBMCs. Per the publication, the cell subset or site label means: CD45RA+ positively selected. The receptors were gathered from a man aged 18 to 30 in good health. Some clones in this sample may be carry-over from other donors' samples.

The V and J genes are TRBV18 and TRBJ2-5; D is unresolved. Trimming left V 2 bases short and J 5 bases short, with 12 bases between. Germline V CDR1 and CDR2: KGHSH, LQKENI. There are 14 residues in the CDR3. This CDR3 reads CASSPERVEETQYF. CDR3 DNA: TGTGCCAGCTCACCAGAACGAGTTGAGGAGACCCAGTACTTC.

J is TRBJ2-7 and V is TRBV27; 7 bases agree with TRBD2. The CDR3 is made up of 16 amino acids. The J segment lost 4 bases and the V segment lost 10 bases, leaving 19 bases of the junction unmatched. Germline loops: CDR1 MNHEY, CDR2 SMNVEV (reference sequence). The CDR3 coding sequence is TGTGCCAACAAGAAAACCCCTAGCGGTCCGGCGTACGAGCAGTACTTC. This gives the protein CANKKTPSGPAYEQYF.

The J gene is TRBJ1-2, the V gene TRBV5-8; D ambiguous. The CDR3 is 14 amino acids. Trimming cost V 2 bases and J 0 bases, with 8 bases left between them. In germline, CDR1 is SGHTS, CDR2 YDEGEE. CDR3 DNA: TGTGCCAGCAGCTTATCAGGCGCTAACTATGGCTACACCTTC. It is translated as CASSLSGANYGYTF.

The chain couples TRBV5-4 to TRBJ1-3, with D possibly matching TRBD1 (5 bases). Trimming took 10 bases from V and 2 from J, leaving 16 bases between them. CDR1 SGHNT and CDR2 YYREEE come from the germline V gene (reference sequence). CDR3 size: 14 residues. The CDR3 is CALGTPSPGNTIYF. The DNA for the CDR3 is TGTGCCCTCGGGACCCCCAGCCCTGGAAACACCATATATTTT.

The rearrangement uses TRBV6-1 and TRBJ1-4; 7 nucleotides agree with TRBD1. CDR1 and CDR2 from the germline V gene are MNHNS and SASEGT. The ends lost 8 bases at V and 9 bases at J; junction bases unmatched: 9. The CDR3 is made up of 13 amino acids. The CDR3 nucleotides are TGTGCCAGCCAGCCGCCGGGACAGCAAAAACTGTTTTTT. Its translation is CASQPPGQQKLFF.

The chain recombines TRBV11-2 with TRBJ2-1; no reliable D call. V was cut by 1 base and J by 15 bases, with 10 bases left in between. This CDR3 is 11 amino acids long. Germline CDR1 and CDR2: SGHAT and FQNNGV. CDR3 loop: CASSLVSERFF. The CDR3 DNA reads as TGTGCCAGCAGCTTAGTGTCAGAGAGGTTCTTC.

The chain carries TRBV18 and TRBJ1-2, with D tentatively TRBD1 (5 bases). The V end lost 0 bases, the J end lost 1 base, and 12 bases lay between the germline ends. The V gene's germline CDR1 is KGHSH and CDR2 LQKENI. This CDR3 comprises 16 residues. The DNA for the CDR3 is TGTGCCAGCTCACCACCGAGTCGACAGATTAACTATGGCTACACCTTC. Translation: CASSPPSRQINYGYTF.

The J gene is TRBJ2-1, the V gene TRBV7-9; D call uncertain. The germline V gene encodes CDR1 SEHNR and CDR2 FQNEAQ (reference sequence). The V gene lost 1 base and the J gene lost 0 bases, with 10 bases spanning the gap. This CDR3 is 16 amino acids long. The CDR3 DNA sequence: TGTGCCAGCAGCTTAGGGGGATCCACCTCCTACAATGAGCAGTTCTTC. Its translation is CASSLGGSTSYNEQFF. The full variable domain, completed using reference TRBV7-9 and TRBJ2-1, is DTGVSQNPRHKITKRGQNVTFRCDPISEHNRLYWYRQTLGQGPEFLTYFQNEAQLEKSRLLSDRFSAERPKGSFSTLEIQRTEQGDSAMYLCASSLGGSTSYNEQFFGPGTRLTVL.

The table lists this clone with a few counts. This chain joins TRBV28 and TRBJ2-3; D is ambiguous. Germline V gives CDR1 MDHEN, CDR2 SYDVKM. This CDR3 has 14 amino acids. V lost 6 bases and J lost 0, with 10 bases in between. CDR3 coding DNA: TGTGCCAGCAGCGCCCCTCATAGCACAGATACGCAGTATTTT. Amino acid sequence: CASSAPHSTDTQYF.

This chain links TRBV28 with TRBJ1-5, with a possible D match to TRBD1 (6 bases). V was trimmed by 6 bases and J by 6 bases, leaving 18 bases between them. The germline V gene encodes CDR1 MDHEN and CDR2 SYDVKM. The length of the CDR3 is 15 residues. The CDR3: CASRAAGDFSQPQHF. The CDR3 DNA is TGTGCCAGCAGGGCGGCAGGGGATTTTAGTCAGCCCCAGCATTTT. The full variable domain, rest sourced from reference TRBV28 and TRBJ1-5, is DVKVTQSSRYLVKRTGEKVFLECVQDMDHENMFWYRQDPGLGLRLIYFSYDVKMKEKGDIPEGYSVSREKKERFSLILESASTNQTSMYLCASRAAGDFSQPQHFGDGTRLSIL.

J is TRBJ2-7 and V is TRBV5-1; 10 bases fit TRBD1. The CDR3 loop spans 15 amino acids. Germline CDR1 and CDR2: SGHRS and YFSETQ. The V segment lost 4 bases and the J segment 4 bases; nucleotides outside the gene matches: 8. The CDR3 DNA sequence: TGCGCCAGCAGCCGAGCGACAGGGGGCGTTTACGAGCAGTACTTC. Amino acid sequence: CASSRATGGVYEQYF.

DNA of the CDR3: TGCGCCAGCACCGGACAGGCCTCTGCAACTAATGAAAAACTGTTTTTT. Its translation: CASTGQASATNEKLFF. The chain couples TRBV10-2 to TRBJ1-4, with TRBD1 matching over 7 bases. The V gene's germline CDR1 is WSHSY and CDR2 SAAADI. V lost 7 bases to trimming and J lost 0 bases; unmatched junction nucleotides: 8. The CDR3 loop spans 16 amino acids.

The V call is TRBV28, the J call TRBJ2-7; D may correspond to TRBD1 or TRBD2 (5 bases each). The V and J ends lost 4 bases and 5 bases respectively, with 18 bases between them. The germline V gene has CDR1 MDHEN and CDR2 SYDVKM. CDR3 size: 15 residues. The CDR3: CASSSDRDPQDEQYF. In DNA form, the CDR3 reads TGTGCCAGCAGTTCGGACCGGGACCCTCAGGACGAGCAGTACTTC.

The chain employs TRBV4-1 and TRBJ1-1; 9 positions agree with TRBD1. CDR3 size: 15 residues. The germline V gene encodes CDR1 MGHRA and CDR2 YSYEKL. The V segment lost 4 bases and the J segment 6 bases; nucleotides outside the gene matches: 9. CDR3 nucleotide sequence: TGCGCCAGCAGCCCCGGGACAGGGACGTCCCCTGAAGCTTTCTTT. Protein sequence: CASSPGTGTSPEAFF.

The gene calls are TRBV5-6 and TRBJ2-5, with TRBD1 matching over 10 bases. CDR1 and CDR2 from the germline V gene are SGHDT and YYEEEE. The CDR3 totals 16 residues. After removal of 0 bases from V and 4 bases from J, the junction contained 6 bases not matched to a gene. CDR3: CASSLGGQGVSETQYF. In nucleotides, the CDR3 is TGTGCCAGCAGCTTGGGAGGACAGGGGGTATCAGAGACCCAGTACTTC.

The V and J genes are TRBV10-2 and TRBJ2-1, with 13 bases identical to TRBD2. Per the germline V gene, CDR1 is WSHSY and CDR2 is SAAADI. Trimming removed 6 bases from V and 8 bases from J; junction bases left unmatched: 13. The CDR3 extends over 17 amino acids. This CDR3 reads CASSRGLAGDVADEQFF. For the CDR3, the DNA is TGCGCCAGCAGCCGCGGACTAGCGGGAGATGTAGCCGATGAGCAGTTCTTC.

The rearrangement links TRBV5-4 to TRBJ2-2, with TRBD2 identical over 8 bases. Trimming cost V 2 bases and J 4 bases; bases outside gene matches: 4. The germline V gene encodes CDR1 SGHNT and CDR2 YYREEE (reference sequence). The CDR3 is made up of 15 amino acids. The CDR3 nucleotides are TGTGCCAGCAGCTTTAGCGGGAAATCCACCGGGGAGCTGTTTTTT. Translation: CASSFSGKSTGELFF.

The chain carries TRBV10-3 and TRBJ2-7; D is perhaps TRBD1 (5 bases). CDR3 size: 14 residues. Trimming pared 6 bases from V and 0 bases from J, leaving 12 bases between. Germline CDR1 and CDR2: ENHRY and SYGVKD. The CDR3, as DNA: TGTGCCATCAGCCCGACAGCGATCTCCTACGAGCAGTACTTC. Its protein product is CAISPTAISYEQYF.

There are a few counts of this clone. The J gene is TRBJ1-1, the V gene TRBV2, with 9 nucleotides matching TRBD1. The CDR3 contains 12 residues. Per the germline V gene, CDR1 is SNHLY and CDR2 is FYNNEI. J lost 7 bases, V lost 10 bases, and 7 bases had no gene match. The CDR3 bases are TGTGCCATGCGACAGGGGGTTGTTGAAGCTTTCTTT. Translation gives CAMRQGVVEAFF. The variable domain in full, with the rest retrieved from reference TRBV2 and TRBJ1-1, is EPEVTQTPSHQVTQMGQEVILRCVPISNHLYFYWYRQILGQKVEFLVSFYNNEISEKSEIFDDQFSVERPDGSNFTLKIRSTKLEDSAMYFCAMRQGVVEAFFGQGTRLTVV.

The V and J genes are TRBV28 and TRBJ2-7, with D perhaps matching TRBD2 (6 bases). The CDR3 length is 15 residues. CDR1 is MDHEN and CDR2 is SYDVKM in the germline V gene. V lost 6 bases to trimming and J lost 0 bases, with 15 bases between them. CDR3 loop: CASSITGTGSYEQYF. CDR3 nucleotide sequence: TGTGCCAGCAGCATAACCGGGACTGGCTCCTACGAGCAGTACTTC.

The chain is built from TRBV2 and TRBJ2-5; the match to TRBD1 covers 11 bases. Germline-derived CDR1 and CDR2 are SNHLY and FYNNEI. V lost 5 bases, J lost 0 bases, and 8 bases stayed unmatched. The CDR3 spans 17 residues. CDR3 DNA: TGTGCCAGCAGTAACCCGGGACAGGGGGGTAACCAAGAGACCCAGTACTTC. Translation: CASSNPGQGGNQETQYF.